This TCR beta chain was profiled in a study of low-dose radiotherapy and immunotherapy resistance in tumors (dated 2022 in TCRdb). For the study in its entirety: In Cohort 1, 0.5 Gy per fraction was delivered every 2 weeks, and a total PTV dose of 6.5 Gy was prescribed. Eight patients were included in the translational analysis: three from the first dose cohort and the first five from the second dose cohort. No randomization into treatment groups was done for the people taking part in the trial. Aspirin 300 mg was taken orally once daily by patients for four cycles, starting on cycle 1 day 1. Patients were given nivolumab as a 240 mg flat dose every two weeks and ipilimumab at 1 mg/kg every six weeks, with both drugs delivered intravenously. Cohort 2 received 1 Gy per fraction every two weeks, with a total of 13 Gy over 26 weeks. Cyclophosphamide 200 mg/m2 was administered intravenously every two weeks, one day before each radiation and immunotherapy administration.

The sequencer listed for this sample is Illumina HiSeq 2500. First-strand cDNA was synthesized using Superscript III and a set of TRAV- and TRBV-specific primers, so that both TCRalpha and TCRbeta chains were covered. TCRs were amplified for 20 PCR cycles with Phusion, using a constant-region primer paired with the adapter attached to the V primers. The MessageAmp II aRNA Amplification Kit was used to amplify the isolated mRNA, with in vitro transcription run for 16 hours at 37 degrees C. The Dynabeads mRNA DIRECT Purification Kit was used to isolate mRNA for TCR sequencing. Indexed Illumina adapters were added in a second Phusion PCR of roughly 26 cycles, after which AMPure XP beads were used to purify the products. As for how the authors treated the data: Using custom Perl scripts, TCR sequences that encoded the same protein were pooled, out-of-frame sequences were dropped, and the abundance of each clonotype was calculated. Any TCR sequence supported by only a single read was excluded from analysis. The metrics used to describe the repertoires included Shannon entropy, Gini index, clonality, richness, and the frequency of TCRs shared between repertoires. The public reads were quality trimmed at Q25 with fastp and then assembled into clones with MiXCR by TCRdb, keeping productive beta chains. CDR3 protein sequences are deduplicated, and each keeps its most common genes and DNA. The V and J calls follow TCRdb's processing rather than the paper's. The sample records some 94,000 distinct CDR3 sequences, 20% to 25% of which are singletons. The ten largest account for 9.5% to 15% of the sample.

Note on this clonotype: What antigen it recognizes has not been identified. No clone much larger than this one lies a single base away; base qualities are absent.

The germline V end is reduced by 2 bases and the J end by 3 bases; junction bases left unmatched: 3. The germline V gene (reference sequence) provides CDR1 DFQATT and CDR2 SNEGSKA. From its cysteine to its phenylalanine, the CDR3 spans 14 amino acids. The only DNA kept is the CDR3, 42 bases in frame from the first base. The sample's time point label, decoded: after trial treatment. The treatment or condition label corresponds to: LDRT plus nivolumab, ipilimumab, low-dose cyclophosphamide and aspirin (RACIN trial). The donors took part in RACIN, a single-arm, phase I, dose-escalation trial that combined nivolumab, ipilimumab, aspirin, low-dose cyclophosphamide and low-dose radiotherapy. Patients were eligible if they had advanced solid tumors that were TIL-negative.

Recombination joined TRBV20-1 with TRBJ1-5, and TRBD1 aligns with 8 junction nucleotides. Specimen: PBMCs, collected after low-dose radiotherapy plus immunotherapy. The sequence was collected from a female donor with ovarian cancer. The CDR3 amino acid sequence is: CSARLTGANQPQHF. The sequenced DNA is TGCAGTGCTAGATTGACAGGGGCCAATCAGCCCCAGCATTTT.